This T cell receptor (beta chain) appears in the sequencing data of a study of T cell responses to AZD1222 COVID-19 vaccine. Overall study findings and caveats: Repertoires were sampled only after the peak T cell response.

This table comes from immunoSEQ multiplex PCR, and its TCRdb copy is limited to in-frame clones, with some not included. Of some 200,000 clones in the sample, more than 85% were seen once. The germline V gene encodes CDR1 LNHNV and CDR2 YYDKDF (reference sequence). Trimming pared 2 bases from V and 7 bases from J, leaving 20 bases between. The CDR3 is 16 residues long. About this clone: The antigen is undetermined.

The sequencing used peripheral blood, collected 28 days after the second AZD1222 dose. The gene calls are TRBV15 and TRBJ2-5; tentative D call: TRBD1 (6 bases). The TCR sequence derives from an adult who received the AZD1222 COVID-19 vaccine. The CDR3 region has the DNA TGTGCCACCAGCAGACCCGGGACATATAGAGTTGGGACCCAGTACTTC. Its protein is CATSRPGTYRVGTQYF.